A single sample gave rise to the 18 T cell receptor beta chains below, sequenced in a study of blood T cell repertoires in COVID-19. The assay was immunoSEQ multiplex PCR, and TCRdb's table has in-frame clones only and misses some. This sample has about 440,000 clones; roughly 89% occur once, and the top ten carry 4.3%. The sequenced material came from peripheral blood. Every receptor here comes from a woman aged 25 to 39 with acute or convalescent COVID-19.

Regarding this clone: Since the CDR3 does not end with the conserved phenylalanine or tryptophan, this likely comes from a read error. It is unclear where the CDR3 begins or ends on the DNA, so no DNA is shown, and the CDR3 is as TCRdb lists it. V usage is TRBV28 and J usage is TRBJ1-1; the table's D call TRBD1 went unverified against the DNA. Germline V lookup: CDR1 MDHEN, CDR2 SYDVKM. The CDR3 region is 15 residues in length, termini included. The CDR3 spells CASSKPGTAIIRWGL.

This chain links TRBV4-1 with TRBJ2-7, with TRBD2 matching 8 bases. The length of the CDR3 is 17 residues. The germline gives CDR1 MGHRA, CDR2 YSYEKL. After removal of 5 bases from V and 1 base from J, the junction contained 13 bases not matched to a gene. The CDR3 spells CASSRLLAAGGSYEQYF. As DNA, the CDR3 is TGCGCCAGCAGCAGATTACTAGCGGCGGGGGGTTCCTACGAGCAGTACTTC.

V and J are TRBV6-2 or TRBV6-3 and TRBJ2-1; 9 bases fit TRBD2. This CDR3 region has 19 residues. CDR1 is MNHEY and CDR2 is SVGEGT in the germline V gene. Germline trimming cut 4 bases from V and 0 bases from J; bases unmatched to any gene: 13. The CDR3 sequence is CASSWKLAGTAVSYNEQFF. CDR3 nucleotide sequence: TGTGCCAGCAGTTGGAAGCTAGCGGGGACGGCCGTCTCCTACAATGAGCAGTTCTTC.

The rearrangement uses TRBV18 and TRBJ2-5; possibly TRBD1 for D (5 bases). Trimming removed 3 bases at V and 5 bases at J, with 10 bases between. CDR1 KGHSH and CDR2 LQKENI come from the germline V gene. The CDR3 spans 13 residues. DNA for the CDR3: TGTGCCAGCTCACCCGGCAGGGCGGAGACCCAGTACTTC. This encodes CASSPGRAETQYF.

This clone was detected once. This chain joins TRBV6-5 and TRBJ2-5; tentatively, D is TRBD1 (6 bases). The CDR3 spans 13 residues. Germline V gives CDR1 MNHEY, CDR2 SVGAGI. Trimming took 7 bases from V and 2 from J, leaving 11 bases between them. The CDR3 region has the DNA TGTGCCAGCACCGGGACACTGCAAGAGACCCAGTACTTC. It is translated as CASTGTLQETQYF.

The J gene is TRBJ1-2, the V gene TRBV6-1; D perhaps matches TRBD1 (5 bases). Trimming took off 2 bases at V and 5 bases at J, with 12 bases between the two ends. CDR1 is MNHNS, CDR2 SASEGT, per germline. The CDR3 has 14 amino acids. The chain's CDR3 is CASSEIRGGYGYTF. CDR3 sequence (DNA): TGTGCCAGCAGTGAAATTCGGGGGGGTTATGGCTACACCTTC.

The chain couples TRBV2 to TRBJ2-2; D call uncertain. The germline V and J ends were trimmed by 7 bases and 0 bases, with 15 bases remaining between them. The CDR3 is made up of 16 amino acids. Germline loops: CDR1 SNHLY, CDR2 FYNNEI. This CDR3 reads CASKLRRLANTGELFF. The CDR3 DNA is TGTGCCAGCAAATTGCGAAGACTCGCGAACACCGGGGAGCTGTTTTTT.

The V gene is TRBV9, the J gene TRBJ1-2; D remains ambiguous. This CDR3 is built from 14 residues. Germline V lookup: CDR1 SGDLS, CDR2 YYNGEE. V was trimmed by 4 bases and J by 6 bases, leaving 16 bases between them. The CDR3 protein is CASSLRESEDGYTF. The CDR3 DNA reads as TGTGCCAGCAGCCTTCGGGAATCAGAGGATGGCTACACCTTC. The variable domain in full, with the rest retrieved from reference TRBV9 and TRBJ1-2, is DSGVTQTPKHLITATGQRVTLRCSPRSGDLSVYWYQQSLDQGLQFLIQYYNGEERAKGNILERFSAQQFPDLHSELNLSSLELGDSALYFCASSLRESEDGYTFGSGTRLTVV.

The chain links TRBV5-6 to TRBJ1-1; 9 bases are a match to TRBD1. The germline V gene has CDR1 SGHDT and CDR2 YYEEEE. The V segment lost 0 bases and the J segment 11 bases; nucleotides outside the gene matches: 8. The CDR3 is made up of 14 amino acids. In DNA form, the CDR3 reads TGTGCCAGCAGCTTGGAGGGACAGGGCGGTAAGGCTTTCTTT. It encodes CASSLEGQGGKAFF.

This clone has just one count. This CDR3 is CASSLLAQGANEQYF. DNA of the CDR3: TGTGCCAGCAGCTTATTGGCACAGGGAGCCAACGAGCAGTACTTC. This chain connects TRBV7-2 to TRBJ2-7; D is possibly TRBD1 (6 bases). V dropped 2 bases and J dropped 5 bases, with 16 bases sitting between them. Germline V lookup: CDR1 SGHTA, CDR2 FQGNSA. This CDR3 spans 15 amino acids. Full variable domain (missing parts from reference TRBV7-2 and TRBJ2-7): GAGVSQSPSNKVTEKGKDVELRCDPISGHTALYWYRQSLGQGLEFLIYFQGNSAPDKSGLPSDRFSAERTGGSVSTLTIQRTQQEDSAVYLCASSLLAQGANEQYFGPGTRLTVT.

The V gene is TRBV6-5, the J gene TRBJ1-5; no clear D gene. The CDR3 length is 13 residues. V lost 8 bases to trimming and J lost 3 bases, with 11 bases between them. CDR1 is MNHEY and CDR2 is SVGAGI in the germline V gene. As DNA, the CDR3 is TGTGCCAGCCAGCGAGGCCCCAATCAGCCCCAGCATTTT. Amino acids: CASQRGPNQPQHF.

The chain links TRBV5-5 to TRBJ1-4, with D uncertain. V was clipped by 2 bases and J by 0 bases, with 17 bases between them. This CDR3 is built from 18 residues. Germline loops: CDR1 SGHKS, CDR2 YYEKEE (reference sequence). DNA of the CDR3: TGTGCCAGCAGCTTCCTCCCCCGTGGGCGCCCAACTAATGAAAAACTGTTTTTT. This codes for CASSFLPRGRPTNEKLFF.

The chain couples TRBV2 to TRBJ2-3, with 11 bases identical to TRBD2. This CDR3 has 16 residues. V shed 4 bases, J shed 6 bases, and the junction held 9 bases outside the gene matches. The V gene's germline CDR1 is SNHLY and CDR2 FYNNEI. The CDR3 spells CASSGKTSGTADTQYF. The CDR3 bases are TGTGCCAGCAGTGGGAAGACTAGCGGGACGGCTGATACGCAGTATTTT.

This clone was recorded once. For the CDR3, the DNA is TGTGCCAGCAGCCGCGGATTCAGGGGGCATGGAAACACCATATATTTT. Protein sequence: CASSRGFRGHGNTIYF. This chain connects TRBV3-1 (or the pseudogene TRBV3-2) to TRBJ1-3, with 8 nucleotides matching TRBD1. The J segment lost 3 bases and the V segment lost 4 bases, leaving 8 bases of the junction unmatched. Germline assignment: CDR1 LGHDT and CDR2 YNNKEL (reference sequence). CDR3 length: 16 amino acids.

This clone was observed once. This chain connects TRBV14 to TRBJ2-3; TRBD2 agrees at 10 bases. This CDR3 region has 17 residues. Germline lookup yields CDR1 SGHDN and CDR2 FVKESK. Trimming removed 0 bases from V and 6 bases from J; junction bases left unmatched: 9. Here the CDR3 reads CASSQDLAGAPRDTQYF. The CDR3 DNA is TGTGCCAGCAGCCAAGATCTAGCGGGGGCCCCGCGGGATACGCAGTATTTT.

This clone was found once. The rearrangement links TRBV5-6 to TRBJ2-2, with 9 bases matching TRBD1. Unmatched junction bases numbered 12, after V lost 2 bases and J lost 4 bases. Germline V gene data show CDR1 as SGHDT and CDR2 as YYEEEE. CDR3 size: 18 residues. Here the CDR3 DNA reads TGTGCCAGCAGCTTTCTATACCGGGACAGGGACTTCACCGGGGAGCTGTTTTTT. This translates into CASSFLYRDRDFTGELFF. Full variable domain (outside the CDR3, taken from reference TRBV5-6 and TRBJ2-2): DAGVTQSPTHLIKTRGQQVTLRCSPKSGHDTVSWYQQALGQGPQFIFQYYEEEERQRGNFPDRFSGHQFPNYSSELNVNALLLGDSALYLCASSFLYRDRDFTGELFFGEGSRLTVL.

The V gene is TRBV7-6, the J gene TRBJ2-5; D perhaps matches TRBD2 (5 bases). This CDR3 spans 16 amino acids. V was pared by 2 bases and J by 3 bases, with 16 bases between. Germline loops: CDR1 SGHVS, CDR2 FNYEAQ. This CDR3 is CASSLRLARPEETQYF. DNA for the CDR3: TGTGCCAGCAGCTTACGGCTAGCCCGCCCTGAAGAGACCCAGTACTTC.

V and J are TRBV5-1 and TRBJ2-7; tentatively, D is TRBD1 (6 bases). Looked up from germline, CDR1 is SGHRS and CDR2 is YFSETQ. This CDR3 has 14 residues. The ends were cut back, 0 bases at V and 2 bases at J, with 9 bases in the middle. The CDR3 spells CASSLDRETYEQYF. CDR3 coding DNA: TGCGCCAGCAGCTTGGACAGGGAAACCTACGAGCAGTACTTC. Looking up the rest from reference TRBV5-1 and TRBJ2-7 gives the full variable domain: KAGVTQTPRYLIKTRGQQVTLSCSPISGHRSVSWYQQTPGQGLQFLFEYFSETQRNKGNFPGRFSGRQFSNSRSEMNVSTLELGDSALYLCASSLDRETYEQYFGPGTRLTVT.